The clone carrying this TCR beta chain was detected a few times. Its antigen is not known. Gene names and germline refer to mouse. The read falls 4 residues short of the CDR3 end, and the missing part is taken from the germline J gene. Looked up from germline, CDR1 is NNHNN and CDR2 is SYGAGS (reference sequence). Trimming took off 0 bases at V and 1 base at J, with 7 bases between the two ends. This CDR3 has 14 residues. Sorting of pooled cutaneous lymph node cells used CD4, CD8alpha, NKG2D, NKG2ACE and other markers. cDNA prepared by RNA extraction and subsequent reverse transcription served as the template for sequencing. Method: immunoSEQ multiplex PCR; TCRdb's copy keeps in-frame clones and lacks some. Singletons are absent from the sample, which has 200,000 to 300,000 clones. This record comes from a study of CD8+ T cells in alopecia areata. Study outcomes and limitations: Scalp sample sequencing also detects resident alphabeta T cells of normal skin. Clonality was higher in lesional than normal scalp, especially in alopecia totalis/universalis. Patients shared TCRs less clearly than mice did, possibly for HLA-related reasons.

Sequencing used CD4+ T cells sorted from a lymph node. V usage is TRBV13-2 and J usage is TRBJ1-2; D is uncertain. The receptor's source is a C3H/HeJ mouse with alopecia areata. MHC haplotype here: H2-k. This CDR3 is CASGDAGLNSDYTF. The CDR3 DNA, read in part, is TGTGCCAGCGGTGATGCAGGATTAAACTCC.